This T cell receptor (beta chain) was recovered during a study of T-cell memory formation after mild COVID-19. Study results and limitations: Clones contracting day 15 to 85 were balanced CD4/CD8; later expanders leaned CD4+.

Germline lookup yields CDR1 DFQATT and CDR2 SNEGSKA (reference sequence). The V and J ends lost 6 bases and 4 bases respectively, with 25 bases between them. The CDR3 sequence is 17 residues long. In TCRdb, the 5' RACE reads were re-called with MiXCR into one record per CDR3 protein. Altogether about 140,000 distinct CDR3 sequences are present, 13% to 15% being singletons, with the ten largest covering 25% to 30%. Points on this clonotype: Its antigen remains unknown.

The chain couples TRBV20-1 to TRBJ2-1, with D uncertain. This TCR came from an adult woman who had mild COVID-19 (a few samples of this study predate the infection). Cell type and time point are not known. The specimen sequenced was PBMCs or a T cell subset sorted from them (not recorded which). The CDR3 here is CSALQPRDSPVYNEQFF. As DNA, the CDR3 is TGCAGTGCGCTCCAGCCAAGGGATTCTCCAGTTTACAATGAGCAGTTCTTC.